This T cell receptor beta chain was sequenced in a study of T-cell reconstitution after alpha-beta-depleted transplantation in children (dated by TCRdb to the mid-2010s). Concerning the study at large: Using TCR repertoire profiling, the study followed T-cell immune reconstitution in a quantitative way in children after TCRalphabeta/CD19-depleted allogeneic hematopoietic cell transplantation. The research as a whole found: The apparently early recovery of alphabetaT-cell counts about two months after transplant reportedly depended on only several hundred rapidly expanded clones that came from non-depleted graft cells. Over subsequent months, a decline in hyperexpanded clone frequencies was noted, and after one year, T-cell counts and TCRbeta diversity were mostly ascribed to newly produced T cells. In some patients, high TCRbeta diversity at day 60 was attributed to recipient T cells and intrathymic progenitors that had survived conditioning.

Reading from cysteine to phenylalanine, the CDR3 counts 12 amino acids. CDR3 DNA is the only sequence kept; it has 36 bases, read in frame from the first base. The germline V gene (reference sequence) supplies CDR1 DFQATT and CDR2 SNEGSKA. Details on this clonotype: The antigen it recognizes is unknown. One end of the junction varies from germline; a read error may be responsible.

Explained via the paper, the treatment or condition label denotes: allogeneic hematopoietic cell transplantation with graft depleted of TCRalphabeta T cells and CD19 B cells. TCRalphabeta/CD19-depleted allogeneic hematopoietic cell grafts were given to the transplant recipients, all of whom were children. The method behind the library was PCR. TCRdb shows the sequencer as Illumina HiSeq 2500. To normalize quantification of the TCRbeta repertoire, the TCR libraries were built with molecular barcoding that relied on unique molecular identifiers. Clones were called with MiXCR by TCRdb after fastp trimmed the public reads at Q25, and only in-frame beta chains were retained. Every distinct CDR3 protein forms one entry, paired with its most common genes and DNA. The sample includes about 76,000 distinct CDR3 sequences, with 13% to 15% observed a single time. Jointly, the top ten make up 25% to 35% of the sample.

The chain joins TRBV20-1 to TRBJ1-1; the D gene remains uncertain. The sample here was PBMCs, mostly from graft donor cells, taken 180 days after TCRalphabeta/CD19-depleted stem cell transplant. This clonotype was sampled from a male patient aged 2-10 years who had a stem cell transplant for acute lymphoblastic leukemia, so the T cells may come from the graft donor. The DNA is as follows: TGCAGTGCTAGTGTCTCTAACACTCAAGCTTTCTTT. This translates into CSASVSNTQAFF.